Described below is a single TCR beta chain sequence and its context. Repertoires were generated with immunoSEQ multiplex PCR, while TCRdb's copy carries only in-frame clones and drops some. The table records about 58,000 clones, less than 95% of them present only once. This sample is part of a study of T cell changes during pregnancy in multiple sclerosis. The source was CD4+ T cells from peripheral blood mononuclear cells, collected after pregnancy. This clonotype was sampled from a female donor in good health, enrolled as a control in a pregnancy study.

DNA for the CDR3: TGTGCCAGCAGTTATCACAGCGGTTTAAGCCAGTATTTT. Translation: CASSYHSGLSQYF. The chain employs TRBV6-5 and TRBJ2-3; tentative D call: TRBD2 (5 bases). V lost 3 bases, J lost 12 bases, and 16 bases lay in between. Germline CDR1 MNHEY, CDR2 SVGAGI. The CDR3 has 13 amino acids.